This T cell receptor beta chain comes out of a study of brain T cells in children with intractable seizures. The CDR3 loop spans 16 amino acids. The V end lost 1 base, the J end lost 0 bases, and 11 bases lay between the germline ends. Germline V gene lookup returns CDR1 SGHAT and CDR2 FQNNGV. Turning to this clone: Its antigen is undetermined.

This table comes from immunoSEQ multiplex PCR, and its TCRdb copy is limited to in-frame clones, with some not included. The sample has about 320,000 clones; roughly 93% are singletons. Noted time point: blood from clinic visit 5 months post-surgery; TSC patient then seizure free. Only cases whose brain tissue showed the highest T cell transcript signatures were sequenced. At least one anti-epileptic drug was given before surgery. Study-level findings and limits: Viral specificity was inferred only from CDR3 similarity; HCMV serostatus was unknown. Pre- and post-surgery blood differed in depth, so pre-surgery absences may be undersampling.

The chain employs TRBV11-2 and TRBJ2-3; D is perhaps TRBD2 (6 bases). Sequenced material: peripheral blood, taken less than 6 months after surgery. This TCR was recovered from a boy younger than two with tuberous sclerosis and intractable seizures. The CDR3 is CASSLGGGFSTDTQYF. The CDR3 nucleotides are TGTGCCAGCAGCTTAGGGGGAGGATTTAGCACAGATACGCAGTATTTT.